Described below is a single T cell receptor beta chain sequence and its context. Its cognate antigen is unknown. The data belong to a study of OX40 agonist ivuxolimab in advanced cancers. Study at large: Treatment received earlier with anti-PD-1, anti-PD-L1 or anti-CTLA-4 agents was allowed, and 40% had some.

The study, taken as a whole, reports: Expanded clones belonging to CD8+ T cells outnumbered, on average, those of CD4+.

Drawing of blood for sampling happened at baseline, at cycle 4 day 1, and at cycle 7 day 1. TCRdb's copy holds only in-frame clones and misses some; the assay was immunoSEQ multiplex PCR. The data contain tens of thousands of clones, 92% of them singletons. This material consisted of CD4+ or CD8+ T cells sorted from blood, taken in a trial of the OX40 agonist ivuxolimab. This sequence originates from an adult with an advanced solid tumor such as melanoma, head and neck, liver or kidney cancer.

The chain's CDR3 is CASSLGVGEQYF. CDR3 nucleotide sequence: TGTGCCAGCAGCTTGGGCGTAGGCGAGCAGTACTTC. The V gene is TRBV5-4, the J gene TRBJ2-7, with D hard to call. Germline loops: CDR1 SGHNT, CDR2 YYREEE (reference sequence). V lost 0 bases and J lost 6, with 7 bases in between. The CDR3 spans 12 residues.